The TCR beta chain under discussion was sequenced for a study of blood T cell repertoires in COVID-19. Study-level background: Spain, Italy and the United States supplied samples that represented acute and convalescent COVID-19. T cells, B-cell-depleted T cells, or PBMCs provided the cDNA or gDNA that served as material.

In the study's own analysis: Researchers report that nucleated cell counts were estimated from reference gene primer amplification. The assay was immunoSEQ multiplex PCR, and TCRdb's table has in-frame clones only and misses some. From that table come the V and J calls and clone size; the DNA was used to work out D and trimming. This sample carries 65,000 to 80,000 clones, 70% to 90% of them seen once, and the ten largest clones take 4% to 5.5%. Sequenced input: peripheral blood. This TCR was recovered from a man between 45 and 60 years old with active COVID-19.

CDR3 DNA sequence: TGTGCCAGCTCCCGCGACCACAGGGGCGAGCAGTACTTC. Amino acid sequence: CASSRDHRGEQYF. V and J are TRBV18 and TRBJ2-7, with TRBD1 matching over 7 bases. The trim removed 6 bases at V and 6 bases at J, leaving 8 bases unmatched. The CDR3 runs to 13 residues. Germline loops: CDR1 KGHSH, CDR2 LQKENI.